A single T cell receptor beta chain is shown here with its context. This CDR3 has 14 amino acids. V lost 2 bases to trimming and J lost 5 bases; unmatched junction nucleotides: 6. Germline CDR1 is SGHRS and CDR2 is YFSETQ. This sample stems from a study of regulatory T cells in long-lasting Graves disease. The time point: newly diagnosed GD, antithyroid drugs for less than 3 months. The authors made the TCR library using RNA they extracted from PBMCs. Those enrolled as patients came out of an endocrinology department in Xi'an, China. Arm-PCR of CDR3 regions and iRepertoire HTBI primers were the basis on which TCR beta libraries were built. A single record per CDR3 protein comes from TCRdb applying MiXCR to the multiplex PCR reads. This sample carries about 220,000 distinct CDR3 sequences, roughly 19% of them seen once, and the ten largest clones take 10% to 15%. This sample was shared with a second study, whose subject was T cells in Graves' hyperthyroidism and ophthalmopathy.

The sequence was obtained from a woman between 25 and 40 years old with Graves disease. This specimen was peripheral blood mononuclear cells (PBMCs), taken at new diagnosis, from a patient treated with antithyroid drugs. The chain carries TRBV5-1 and TRBJ2-7, with 8 bases aligning to TRBD2. CDR3: CASSLPGLVDEQYF. CDR3 in DNA: TGCGCCAGCAGCTTACCGGGACTAGTAGACGAGCAGTACTTC.